These T cell receptor beta chains were read from a single sample in a study of technical replicates of blood from a handful of donors. Sequencing was performed with immunoSEQ multiplex PCR; in TCRdb, only in-frame clones are kept and a portion is missing. The sample has approximately 81,000 clones, 75% to 85% seen once. The sequenced material came from PBMCs. The receptor set was obtained from a human donor in good health. Some clones in this sample may be carry-over from other donors' samples. CDR3s include the opening cysteine and the closing phenylalanine or tryptophan. The D gene is left open where the match is weak. The size field is filled for only some rows; it gives once, few, many or a size class.

d_gene	j_gene	v_gene	abundance	CDR3nt	CDR3aa
-	TRBJ2-3	TRBV7-8	-	TGTGCCAGCACCAATCAGGGAGATACGCAGTATTTT	CASTNQGDTQYF
-	TRBJ2-5	TRBV30	once	TGTGCCTGGAGGGGGGGAAGGGTTTGGTCTGGAGAGACCCAGTACTTC	CAWRGGRVWSGETQYF
-	TRBJ1-2	TRBV18	medium-sized	TGTGCCAGCTCACCACCCGGGGTGAGTGGCTACACCTTC	CASSPPGVSGYTF
TRBD2	TRBJ2-5	TRBV7-9	-	TGTGCCAGCAGCTTGGCCGGGAGGAAGACCCAGTACTTC	CASSLAGRKTQYF
TRBD1	TRBJ1-2	TRBV27	-	TGTGCCAGCAGGGACAGGTTCCGTGGCTACACCTTC	CASRDRFRGYTF
-	TRBJ2-1	TRBV19	-	TGTGCCAGTAGTGGGGGGGCCTTGAATGAGCAGTTCTTC	CASSGGALNEQFF
-	TRBJ2-2	TRBV21-1	-	TGTGCCAGCAGCAAACTCCAGGACAGCAGGAACACCGGGGAGCTGTTTTTT	CASSKLQDSRNTGELFF
-	TRBJ2-7	TRBV30	once	TGTGCCTGGGGGTACAGGGAATCGCAGTACTTC	CAWGYRESQYF
-	TRBJ1-2	TRBV2	-	TGTGCCAGCAGTGAAGCGAGAGTATGGGGCTACACCTTC	CASSEARVWGYTF
-	TRBJ1-1	TRBV7-9	-	TGTGCCAGCAGCTTAGCGCGGGAGGTAACTAAAGCTTTCTTT	CASSLAREVTKAFF
TRBD2	TRBJ2-5	TRBV7-9	-	TGTGCCAGCAGCTCGGGGACTAGCGGGGGGGCAGTGGAGACCCAGTACTTC	CASSSGTSGGAVETQYF
-	TRBJ1-6	TRBV7-2	-	TGTGCCAGCAGCTTAGTTGGGCAGGGAAGTATCCCCTCACCCCTCCACTTT	CASSLVGQGSIPSPLHF
TRBD2	TRBJ2-1	TRBV18	once	TGTGCCAGCTCACCGACTAGCGGGGGGGCGTTTTCCAATGAGCAGTTCTTC	CASSPTSGGAFSNEQFF
TRBD1	TRBJ2-5	TRBV6-1	-	TGTGCCAGCAGTGATATAGGGGGCGGGACCCAGTACTTC	CASSDIGGGTQYF
-	TRBJ2-2	TRBV28	-	TGTGCCAGCGCGACCGCGGGTAAAGTCACCGGGGAGCTGTTTTTT	CASATAGKVTGELFF
-	TRBJ1-5	TRBV7-2	-	TGTGCCAGCAGTTTTAACAATCAGCCCCAGCATTTT	CASSFNNQPQHF
-	TRBJ2-7	TRBV6-1	-	TGTGCCAGCAGTGAACTCCGGGATCATGAGCAGTACTTC	CASSELRDHEQYF
TRBD1	TRBJ2-3	TRBV6-6	-	TGTGCCAGCAGTTACGCGACAGGGGGCACAGATACGCAGTATTTT	CASSYATGGTDTQYF
-	TRBJ1-1	TRBV6-5	-	TGTGCCAGCAGTTACCACAGGGAGGGTTCTGAAGCTTTCTTT	CASSYHREGSEAFF
-	TRBJ2-7	TRBV7-9	-	TGTGCCAGCAGCTTAGGTTCCGGGGTCGAGCAGTACTTC	CASSLGSGVEQYF
-	TRBJ2-4	TRBV6-5	-	TGTGCCAGCGCCGAGTTGAACATTCAGTACTTC	CASAELNIQYF
-	TRBJ1-1	TRBV5-1	-	TGCGCCAGCAGCTTGGGAGGGCGCGGGGTGAACACTGAAGCTTTCTTT	CASSLGGRGVNTEAFF
TRBD1	TRBJ2-7	TRBV6-5	-	TGTGCCAGCAGTTCCGGGACAGCCTCCTACGAGCAGTACTTC	CASSSGTASYEQYF
-	TRBJ2-2	TRBV7-9	-	TGTGCCAGCCGGGGCACCGGGGAGCTGTTTTTT	CASRGTGELFF
-	TRBJ1-1	TRBV18	once	TGTGCCAGCTCACTCTTAATTTCACAGAACACTGAAGCTTTCTTT	CASSLLISQNTEAFF
-	TRBJ2-5	TRBV30	-	TGTGCCTGGAGCAGGGGCCGTTCCGAGACCCAGTACTTC	CAWSRGRSETQYF
-	TRBJ2-4	TRBV4-2	-	TGTGCCAGCAGCCCGCAGGAGGGAGTGGGCAAAAACATTCAGTACTTC	CASSPQEGVGKNIQYF
-	TRBJ2-5	TRBV4-1	-	TGCGCCAGCAGCCAAGACGGGGGAGAGACCCAGTACTTC	CASSQDGGETQYF
TRBD1	TRBJ1-1	TRBV5-6	few	TGTGCCAGCAGCATGACAGGGGCGGACACTGAAGCTTTCTTT	CASSMTGADTEAFF
TRBD1	TRBJ1-2	TRBV18	-	TGTGCCAGCTCACCTGGACAGGGGGCTTTCCTCAACTATGGCTACACCTTC	CASSPGQGAFLNYGYTF
-	TRBJ1-1	TRBV4-1	-	TGCGCCAGCAGCCAAGATAGGAGGCCGGCATGGGGAACTGAAGCTTTCTTT	CASSQDRRPAWGTEAFF
-	TRBJ1-2	TRBV7-9	few	TGTGCCAGCAGCATGGACAGTGCTAACTATGGCTACACCTTC	CASSMDSANYGYTF
-	TRBJ2-7	TRBV30	-	TGTGCCGGGGCCGACTCTAGTTTTGAACAGTACTTC	CAGADSSFEQYF
-	TRBJ1-4	TRBV4-3	-	TGCGCCAGCAGCCAAGCGGGGAGGTACTATTTT	CASSQAGRYYF
-	TRBJ2-3	TRBV4-2	-	TGTGCCAGCAGCCAGGTGGGGGCCGAGCCGGATACGCAGTATTTT	CASSQVGAEPDTQYF
-	TRBJ1-1	TRBV4-2	-	TGTGCCAGCAGCCGCGGGACGGTTCTATCTGAAGCTTTCTTT	CASSRGTVLSEAFF
-	TRBJ2-7	TRBV6-5	-	TGTGCCAGCAGAACGGGACTCTACGAGCAGTACTTC	CASRTGLYEQYF
-	TRBJ2-7	TRBV13	-	TGTGCCAGCAGCACCAGACTAGTCGTCGAGCAGTACTTC	CASSTRLVVEQYF
TRBD1	TRBJ1-2	TRBV6-5	-	TGTGCCAGCAGTTACCGCGCAGGGGGGTATGGCTACACCTTC	CASSYRAGGYGYTF
-	TRBJ2-2	TRBV7-3	-	TGTGCCAGCAGCTTAACCCTACACACCGGGGAGCTGTTTTTT	CASSLTLHTGELFF
-	TRBJ2-7	TRBV4-2	-	TGTGCCAGCAGCCAAGACCAGGGGCGCGACGAGCAGTACTTC	CASSQDQGRDEQYF
-	TRBJ1-2	TRBV27	-	TGTGCCAGCAGTATGGGGGGTGGCTACACCTTC	CASSMGGGYTF
-	TRBJ1-1	TRBV5-1	-	TGCGCCAGCAGCTCATTACAGGGGAACACTGAAGCTTTCTTT	CASSSLQGNTEAFF
-	TRBJ1-5	TRBV13	-	TGTGCCAGCAGCTTAGAACAAGATAGCAATCAGCCCCAGCATTTT	CASSLEQDSNQPQHF
TRBD2	TRBJ2-4	TRBV2	-	TGTGCCAGCAGTGTGGCTAGCGGGGGAAGTAGGGACATTCAGTACTTC	CASSVASGGSRDIQYF
TRBD2	TRBJ2-7	TRBV29-1	-	TGCAGCGTTGAAGAAGGGACTAGCTACGAGCAGTACTTC	CSVEEGTSYEQYF
TRBD1	TRBJ2-7	TRBV30	-	TGTGCTCTCAAGAGGCGGGACAGGGGATCGCTCGAGCAGTACTTC	CALKRRDRGSLEQYF
-	TRBJ1-6	TRBV27	many	TGTGCCAGCAGTCCCACAGGCGTTCCTTCACCCCTCCACTTT	CASSPTGVPSPLHF
-	TRBJ1-4	TRBV30	-	TGTGCCTGGAAGGAGGAGGGAGAAAAACTGTTTTTT	CAWKEEGEKLFF
TRBD2	TRBJ2-3	TRBV10-1	-	TGCGCCAGCGGAGCGGGGTTCACAGATACGCAGTATTTT	CASGAGFTDTQYF
-	TRBJ2-2	TRBV13	-	TGTGCCAGCAGCCGTTCACTCGTGGGGGGGCCGGTAACCGGGGAGCTGTTTTTT	CASSRSLVGGPVTGELFF